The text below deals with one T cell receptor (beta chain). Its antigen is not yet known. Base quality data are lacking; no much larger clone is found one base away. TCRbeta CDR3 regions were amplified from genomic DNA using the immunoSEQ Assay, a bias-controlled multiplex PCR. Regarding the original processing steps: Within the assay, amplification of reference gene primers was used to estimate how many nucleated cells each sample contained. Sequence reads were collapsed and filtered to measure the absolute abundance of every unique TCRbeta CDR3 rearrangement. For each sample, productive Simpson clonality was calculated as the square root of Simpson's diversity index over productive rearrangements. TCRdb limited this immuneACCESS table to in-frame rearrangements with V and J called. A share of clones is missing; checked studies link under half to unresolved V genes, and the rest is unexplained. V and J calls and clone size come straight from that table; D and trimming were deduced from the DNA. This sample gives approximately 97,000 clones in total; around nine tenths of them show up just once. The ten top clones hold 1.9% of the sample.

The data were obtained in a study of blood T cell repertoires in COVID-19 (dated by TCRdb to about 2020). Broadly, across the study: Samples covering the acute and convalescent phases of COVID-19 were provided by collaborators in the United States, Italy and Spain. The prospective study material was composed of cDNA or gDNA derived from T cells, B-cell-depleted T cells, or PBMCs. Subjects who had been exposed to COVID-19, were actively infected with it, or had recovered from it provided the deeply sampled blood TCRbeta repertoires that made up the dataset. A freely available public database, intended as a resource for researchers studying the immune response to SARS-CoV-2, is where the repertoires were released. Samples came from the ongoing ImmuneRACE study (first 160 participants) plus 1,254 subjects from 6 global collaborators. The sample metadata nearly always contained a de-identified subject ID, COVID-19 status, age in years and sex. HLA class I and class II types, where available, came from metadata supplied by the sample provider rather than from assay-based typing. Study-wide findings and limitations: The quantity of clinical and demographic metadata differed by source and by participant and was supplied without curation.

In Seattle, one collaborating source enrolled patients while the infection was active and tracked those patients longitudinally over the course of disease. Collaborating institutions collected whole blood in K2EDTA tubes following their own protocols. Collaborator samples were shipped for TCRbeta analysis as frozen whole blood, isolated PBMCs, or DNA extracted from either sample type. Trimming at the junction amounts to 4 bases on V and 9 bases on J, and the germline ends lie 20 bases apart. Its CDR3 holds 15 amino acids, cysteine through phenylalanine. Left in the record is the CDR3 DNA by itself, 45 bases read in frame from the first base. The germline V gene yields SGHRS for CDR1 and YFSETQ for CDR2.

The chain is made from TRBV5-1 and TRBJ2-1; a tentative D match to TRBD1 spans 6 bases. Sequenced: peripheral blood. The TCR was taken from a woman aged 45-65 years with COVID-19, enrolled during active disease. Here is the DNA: TGCGCCAGCAGCGCCACAGGGCGCGGTGCAGGTGAGCAGTTCTTC. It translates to CASSATGRGAGEQFF.